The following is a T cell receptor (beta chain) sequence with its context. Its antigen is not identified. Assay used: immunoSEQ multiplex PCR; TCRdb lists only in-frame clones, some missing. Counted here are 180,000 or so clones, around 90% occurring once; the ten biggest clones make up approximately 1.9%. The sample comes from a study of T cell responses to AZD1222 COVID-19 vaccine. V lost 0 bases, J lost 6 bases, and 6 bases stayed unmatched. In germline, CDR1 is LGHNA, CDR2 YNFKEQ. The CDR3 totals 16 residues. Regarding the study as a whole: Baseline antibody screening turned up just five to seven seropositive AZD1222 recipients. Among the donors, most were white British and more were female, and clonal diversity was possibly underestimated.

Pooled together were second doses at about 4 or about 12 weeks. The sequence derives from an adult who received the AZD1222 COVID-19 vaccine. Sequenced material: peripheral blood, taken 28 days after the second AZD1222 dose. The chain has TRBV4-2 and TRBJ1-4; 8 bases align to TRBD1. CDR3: CASSQDLGQGYEKLFF. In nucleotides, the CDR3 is TGTGCCAGCAGCCAAGATCTCGGACAGGGATATGAAAAACTGTTTTTT.